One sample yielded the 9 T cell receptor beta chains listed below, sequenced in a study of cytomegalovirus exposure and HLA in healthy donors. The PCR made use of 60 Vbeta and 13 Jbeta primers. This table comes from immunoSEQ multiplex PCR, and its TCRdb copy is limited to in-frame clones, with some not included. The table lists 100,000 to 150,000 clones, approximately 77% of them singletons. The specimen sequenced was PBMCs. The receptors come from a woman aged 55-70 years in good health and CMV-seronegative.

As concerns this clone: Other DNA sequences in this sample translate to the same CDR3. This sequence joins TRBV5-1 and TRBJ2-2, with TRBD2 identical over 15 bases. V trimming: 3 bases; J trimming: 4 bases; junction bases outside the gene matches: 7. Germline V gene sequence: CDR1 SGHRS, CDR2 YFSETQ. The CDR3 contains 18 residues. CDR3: CASSYGLAGGPSTGELFF. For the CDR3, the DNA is TGCGCCAGCAGCTATGGACTAGCGGGGGGGCCCAGCACCGGGGAGCTGTTTTTT.

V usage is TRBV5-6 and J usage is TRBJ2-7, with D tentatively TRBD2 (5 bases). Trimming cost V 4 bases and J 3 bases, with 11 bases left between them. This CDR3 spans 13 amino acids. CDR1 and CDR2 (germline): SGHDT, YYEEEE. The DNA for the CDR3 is TGTGCCAGCAGCCGCCTAGCAGTCTACGAGCAGTACTTC. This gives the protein CASSRLAVYEQYF.

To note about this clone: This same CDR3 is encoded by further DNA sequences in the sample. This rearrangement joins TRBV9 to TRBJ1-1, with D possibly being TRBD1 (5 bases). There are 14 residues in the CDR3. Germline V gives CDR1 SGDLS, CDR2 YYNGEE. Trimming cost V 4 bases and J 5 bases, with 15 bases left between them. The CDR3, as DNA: TGTGCCAGCAGCTACGACTCCAGGGAAACTGAAGCTTTCTTT. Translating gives CASSYDSRETEAFF.

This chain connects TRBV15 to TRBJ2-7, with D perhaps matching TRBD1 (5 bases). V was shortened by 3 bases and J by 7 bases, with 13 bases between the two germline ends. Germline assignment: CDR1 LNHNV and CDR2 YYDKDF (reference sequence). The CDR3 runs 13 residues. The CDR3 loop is CATSRSQGGEQYF. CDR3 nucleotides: TGTGCCACCAGCAGGTCCCAGGGCGGAGAGCAGTACTTC. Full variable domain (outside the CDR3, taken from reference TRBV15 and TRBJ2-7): DAMVIQNPRYQVTQFGKPVTLSCSQTLNHNVMYWYQQKSSQAPKLLFHYYDKDFNNEADTPDNFQSRRPNTSFCFLDIRSPGLGDTAMYLCATSRSQGGEQYFGPGTRLTVT.

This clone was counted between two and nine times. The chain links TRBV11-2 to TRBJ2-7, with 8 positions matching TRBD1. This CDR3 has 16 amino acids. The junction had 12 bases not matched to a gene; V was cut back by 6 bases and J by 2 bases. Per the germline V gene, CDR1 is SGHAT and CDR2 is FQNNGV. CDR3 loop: CASSLSGTGETYEQYF. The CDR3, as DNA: TGTGCCAGCAGTCTTTCCGGGACAGGCGAAACCTACGAGCAGTACTTC.

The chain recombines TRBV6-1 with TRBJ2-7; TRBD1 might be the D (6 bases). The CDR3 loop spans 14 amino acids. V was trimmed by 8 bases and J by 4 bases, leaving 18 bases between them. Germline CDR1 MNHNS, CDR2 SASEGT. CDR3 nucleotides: TGTGCCAGCGCCCAGGGGCGGAGCCCTTACGAGCAGTACTTC. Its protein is CASAQGRSPYEQYF.

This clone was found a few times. CDR3 sequence: CASSPTLRNNEKLFF. As DNA, the CDR3 is TGTGCCAGCAGTCCGACACTCCGCAATAATGAAAAACTGTTTTTT. The gene calls are TRBV28 and TRBJ1-4; no clear D gene. From germline, CDR1 is MDHEN and CDR2 SYDVKM. The V and J ends lost 5 bases and 4 bases respectively, with 14 bases between them. The CDR3 is 15 amino acids. Combining the CDR3 with reference TRBV28 and TRBJ1-4 gives the whole variable domain DVKVTQSSRYLVKRTGEKVFLECVQDMDHENMFWYRQDPGLGLRLIYFSYDVKMKEKGDIPEGYSVSREKKERFSLILESASTNQTSMYLCASSPTLRNNEKLFFGSGTQLSVL.

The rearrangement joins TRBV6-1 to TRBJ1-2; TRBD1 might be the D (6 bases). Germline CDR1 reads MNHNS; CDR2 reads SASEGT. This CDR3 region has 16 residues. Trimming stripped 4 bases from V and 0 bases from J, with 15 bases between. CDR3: CASSGTDSLTNYGYTF. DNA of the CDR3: TGTGCCAGCAGTGGAACGGACAGCCTTACTAACTATGGCTACACCTTC.

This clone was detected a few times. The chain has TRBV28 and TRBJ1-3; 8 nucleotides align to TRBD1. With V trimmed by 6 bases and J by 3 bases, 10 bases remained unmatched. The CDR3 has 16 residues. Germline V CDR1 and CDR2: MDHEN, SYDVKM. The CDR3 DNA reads TGTGCCAGCAGGTCAGGGGGCGCCCCGATTGGAAACACCATATATTTT. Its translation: CASRSGGAPIGNTIYF.